A single sample gave rise to the 24 T cell receptor beta chains below, sequenced in a study of CD8 T cells in Susac syndrome (dated by TCRdb to about 2019). Library preparation used the immunoSEQ multiplex PCR assay. RNA was extracted using the RNeasy kit, and roughly 0.5 to 1 ug of the RNA was reverse transcribed with random hexamers. TCRdb reprocessed the public reads (quality trimming at Q25 with fastp, clone calling with MiXCR) and kept in-frame beta chains. Duplicate CDR3 protein sequences are folded into a single record with the most common DNA and genes. Present in this sample are 150,000 or so distinct CDR3 sequences, around 96% of which were seen just once. The top ten constitute 0.095% to 0.15% of the sample. Sequenced material: CD4+ T cells from PBMCs. The origin of the receptors is a human donor with Susac syndrome.

The V gene is TRBV6-2 or TRBV6-3, the J gene TRBJ2-7; 8 nucleotides match TRBD2. Trimming cost V 6 bases and J 2 bases; bases outside gene matches: 9. The germline V gene has CDR1 MNHEY and CDR2 SVGEGT. There are 15 residues in the CDR3. CDR3 sequence reads: CASSDGGAGTYEQYV. The CDR3 nucleotides are TGTGCCAGCAGCGACGGGGGGGCGGGAACCTACGAGCAGTACGTC.

The chain is built from TRBV20-1 and TRBJ2-1; TRBD1 or TRBD2 may be the D gene (5 bases each). This CDR3 is 13 amino acids long. Germline assignment: CDR1 DFQATT and CDR2 SNEGSKA (reference sequence). V gave up 4 bases and J gave up 6 bases, with 13 bases separating them. CDR3 sequence: CSATSRVTNEQFF. The CDR3 DNA reads as TGCAGTGCTACTAGCAGGGTGACCAATGAGCAGTTCTTC.

The chain combines TRBV20-1 with TRBJ2-5; no clear D. V gave up 3 bases and J gave up 2 bases, with 7 bases separating them. Germline V gives CDR1 DFQATT, CDR2 SNEGSKA (reference sequence). This CDR3 is built from 12 residues. CDR3 residues: CSASNVQETQYF. CDR3 sequence (DNA): TGCAGTGCTAGCAACGTTCAAGAGACCCAGTACTTC.

J is TRBJ1-1 and V is TRBV3-1; D remains unclear. Per germline, CDR1 LGHDT and CDR2 YNNKEL (reference sequence). V dropped 6 bases and J dropped 3 bases, with 17 bases sitting between them. The CDR3 totals 15 residues. The CDR3 here is CASRYRNHRDTEAFF. As DNA, the CDR3 is TGTGCCAGCAGGTACCGGAACCATCGGGACACTGAAGCTTTCTTT. The full variable domain, completed using reference TRBV3-1 and TRBJ1-1, is DTAVSQTPKYLVTQMGNDKSIKCEQNLGHDTMYWYKQDSKKFLKIMFSYNNKELIINETVPNRFSPKSPDKAHLNLHINSLELGDSAVYFCASRYRNHRDTEAFFGQGTRLTVV.

The genes are TRBV18 and TRBJ1-1; tentative D call: TRBD1 (6 bases). The CDR3 length is 16 residues. The V end was cut by 4 bases, the J end by 0 bases, with 15 bases between. CDR1 KGHSH and CDR2 LQKENI come from the germline V gene. The CDR3 sequence: CASSLQGGLMNTEAFF. CDR3 in DNA: TGTGCCAGCTCACTACAGGGTGGTCTCATGAACACTGAAGCTTTCTTT.

The rearrangement uses TRBV29-1 and TRBJ2-1, with D possibly matching TRBD1 (5 bases). V lost 5 bases to trimming and J lost 1 base, with 9 bases between them. CDR3 size: 13 residues. Germline values: CDR1 SQVTM, CDR2 ANQGSEA. Written as DNA, the CDR3 is TGCAGCGTTCAGGGTAGGTCCTACAATGAGCAGTTCTTC. It codes for CSVQGRSYNEQFF.

This chain links TRBV20-1 with TRBJ2-5, with D perhaps TRBD2 (6 bases). Germline V CDR1 and CDR2: DFQATT, SNEGSKA (reference sequence). CDR3 length equals 16 residues. V was shortened by 3 bases and J by 1 base, with 18 bases between the two germline ends. The DNA of the CDR3 is TGCAGTGCTAGCCCCCTAAGGTCGGGGGTCCAAGAGACCCAGTACTTC. Protein: CSASPLRSGVQETQYF.

This clonotype showed up just a few times. The chain has TRBV19 and TRBJ1-5; no firm D call. Germline values: CDR1 LNHDA, CDR2 SQIVND (reference sequence). Between the trimmed V and J ends, which lost 8 bases and 4 bases, there was a span of 12 bases. The CDR3 length is 13 residues. The CDR3 is CASSPGRNQPQHF. CDR3 nucleotides: TGTGCCAGTTCTCCGGGCCGTAATCAGCCCCAGCATTTT.

The sample holds one count of this clonotype. The J gene is TRBJ2-7, the V gene TRBV18; D is undetermined. The CDR3 covers 12 residues. CDR1 and CDR2 (germline): KGHSH, LQKENI. V was trimmed by 3 bases and J by 5 bases, leaving 8 bases between them. CDR3 loop: CASSPVGNEQYF. As DNA, the CDR3 is TGTGCCAGCTCACCCGTAGGCAACGAGCAGTACTTC. The full variable domain, in which reference TRBV18 and TRBJ2-7 provide the parts outside the CDR3, is NAGVMQNPRHLVRRRGQEARLRCSPMKGHSHVYWYRQLPEEGLKFMVYLQKENIIDESGMPKERFSAEFPKEGPSILRIQQVVRGDSAAYFCASSPVGNEQYFGPGTRLTVT.

The rearrangement uses TRBV3-1 and TRBJ1-1, with no clear D. The V and J ends lost 1 base and 12 bases respectively, with 15 bases between them. The CDR3 extends over 13 amino acids. Germline values: CDR1 LGHDT, CDR2 YNNKEL (reference sequence). In nucleotides, the CDR3 is TGTGCCAGCAGCCAAGGGGCCCCGAGAATGACTTTCTTT. This gives the protein CASSQGAPRMTFF. The full variable domain, in which reference TRBV3-1 and TRBJ1-1 provide the parts outside the CDR3, is DTAVSQTPKYLVTQMGNDKSIKCEQNLGHDTMYWYKQDSKKFLKIMFSYNNKELIINETVPNRFSPKSPDKAHLNLHINSLELGDSAVYFCASSQGAPRMTFFGQGTRLTVV.

This rearrangement joins TRBV4-2 to TRBJ2-5; 9 bases line up with TRBD1. Germline CDR1 LGHNA, CDR2 YNFKEQ. This CDR3 has 15 amino acids. The ends lost 4 bases at V and 4 bases at J; junction bases unmatched: 7. As DNA, the CDR3 is TGTGCCAGCAGCCTCCCGGGACAGGGTTCAGAGACCCAGTACTTC. It is translated as CASSLPGQGSETQYF.

J is TRBJ2-1 and V is TRBV20-1, with 7 bases fitting TRBD2. Germline V gene sequence: CDR1 DFQATT, CDR2 SNEGSKA (reference sequence). The J segment lost 2 bases and the V segment lost 6 bases, leaving 4 bases of the junction unmatched. CDR3 length: 13 amino acids. DNA for the CDR3: TGCAGTGCCCTAGCGGCAACCTACAATGAGCAGTTCTTC. Translation gives CSALAATYNEQFF.

The chain uses TRBV3-1 and TRBJ2-1; D is unresolved. The CDR3 loop spans 15 amino acids. Germline values: CDR1 LGHDT, CDR2 YNNKEL (reference sequence). Trimming cost V 2 bases and J 2 bases, with 10 bases left between them. CDR3 nucleotides: TGTGCCAGCAGCCAACTGACTGGGACCTACAATGAGCAGTTCTTC. Protein product: CASSQLTGTYNEQFF.

This rearrangement joins TRBV19 to TRBJ2-6; D unresolved. The CDR3 spans 15 residues. The germline V gene encodes CDR1 LNHDA and CDR2 SQIVND (reference sequence). Trimming removed 9 bases from V and 0 bases from J, with 12 bases in between. The CDR3 DNA reads TGTGCCAGGATACAGTCCTACTCTGGGGCCAACGTCCTGACTTTC. Its protein is CARIQSYSGANVLTF.

The V and J genes are TRBV5-1 and TRBJ2-2; D perhaps matches TRBD1 (5 bases). The ends were cut back, 7 bases at V and 0 bases at J, with 7 bases in the middle. Germline lookup yields CDR1 SGHRS and CDR2 YFSETQ. The CDR3 sequence is 13 residues long. The CDR3 here is CASLQANTGELFF. Here the CDR3 DNA reads TGCGCCAGCTTACAGGCGAACACCGGGGAGCTGTTTTTT.

The chain links TRBV29-1 to TRBJ2-1; 15 bases are shared with TRBD2. Germline values: CDR1 SQVTM, CDR2 ANQGSEA. Unmatched junction bases numbered 6, after V lost 6 bases and J lost 9 bases. This CDR3 is built from 14 residues. As DNA, the CDR3 is TGCAGCGTAGGTGGACTAGCGGGGGGGGGTGAGCAGTTCTTC. Its protein product is CSVGGLAGGGEQFF.

The rearrangement links TRBV30 to TRBJ2-1; 11 positions match TRBD2. The ends lost 5 bases at V and 8 bases at J; junction bases unmatched: 11. The length of the CDR3 is 15 residues. Germline CDR1 reads GTSNPN; CDR2 reads SVGIG (reference sequence). The CDR3 reads CAWAFSGRVDDEQFF. CDR3 DNA sequence: TGTGCCTGGGCATTTAGCGGGAGGGTGGACGATGAGCAGTTCTTC. Filled out from reference TRBV30 and TRBJ2-1, the complete variable domain reads SQTIHQWPATLVQPVGSPLSLECTVEGTSNPNLYWYRQAAGRGLQLLFYSVGIGQISSEVPQNLSASRPQDRQFILSSKKLLLSDSGFYLCAWAFSGRVDDEQFFGPGTRLTVL.

The chain carries TRBV6-5 and TRBJ2-5, with 12 bases that match TRBD2. The CDR3 has 13 residues. V shed 6 bases, J shed 10 bases, and the junction held 6 bases outside the gene matches. The germline V gene has CDR1 MNHEY and CDR2 SVGAGI. In nucleotides, the CDR3 is TGTGCCAGCAGCCCGACTAGCGGGAGAAACCAGTACTTC. This sequence encodes CASSPTSGRNQYF.

The chain's CDR3 is CASGGGPGRPQHF. The CDR3 DNA is TGTGCCAGCGGGGGGGGGCCAGGTCGGCCCCAGCATTTT. This sequence joins TRBV25-1 and TRBJ1-5; a possible D gene is TRBD1 (6 bases). Germline CDR1 MGHDK, CDR2 SYGVNS. This CDR3 is 13 amino acids long. The V and J ends lost 8 bases and 9 bases respectively, with 17 bases between them.

The chain carries TRBV5-1 and TRBJ2-1; 9 nucleotides match TRBD1. Germline V lookup: CDR1 SGHRS, CDR2 YFSETQ. After removal of 5 bases from V and 9 bases from J, the junction contained 6 bases not matched to a gene. CDR3 length: 13 residues. Written as DNA, the CDR3 is TGCGCCAGCAGGGCAACAGGGGGCGGTGAGCAGTTCTTC. Its translation: CASRATGGGEQFF.

This chain connects TRBV5-4 to TRBJ2-5; TRBD1 matches 7 bases. This CDR3 contains 13 residues. The V gene end was trimmed by 6 bases and the J gene end by 2 bases; junction bases not matched to a gene: 4. Looked up from germline, CDR1 is SGHNT and CDR2 is YYREEE (reference sequence). CDR3 amino acids: CASIRDSQETQYF. CDR3 bases: TGTGCCAGCATCCGGGACAGTCAAGAGACCCAGTACTTC.

This clonotype was seen a single time. One end of the junction fails to match germline, which may point to a read error. This sequence joins TRBV6-2 or TRBV6-3 and TRBJ2-1; 9 nucleotides match TRBD1. The CDR3 is 12 amino acids. Per germline, CDR1 MNHEY and CDR2 SVGEGT. The CDR3 DNA is TGTGCCAGCAGTCTTCGGGGACAGGGAAAACGCTTC. Residues: CASSLRGQGKRF.

V is TRBV7-2 and J is TRBJ1-4, with 9 bases matching TRBD1. The CDR3 extends over 15 amino acids. The V segment lost 5 bases and the J segment 8 bases; nucleotides outside the gene matches: 9. Germline V gives CDR1 SGHTA, CDR2 FQGNSA. The CDR3 DNA reads TGTGCCAGCAGCCCATGGGGGACAGGGACGGAAAAACTGTTTTTT. This encodes CASSPWGTGTEKLFF.

This clonotype was seen just once. This chain's CDR3 is CSVFGLALQETQYF. CDR3 coding DNA: TGCAGCGTATTCGGACTAGCACTCCAAGAGACCCAGTACTTC. The gene calls are TRBV29-1 and TRBJ2-5, with 8 bases aligning to TRBD2. This CDR3 is built from 14 residues. The ends lost 6 bases at V and 1 base at J; junction bases unmatched: 7. Looked up from germline, CDR1 is SQVTM and CDR2 is ANQGSEA.